Below, one T cell receptor beta chain is given with its context. Its antigen has not been determined. No base qualities exist here, and no much larger clone lies one base off it. A single peripheral blood draw of about 120 mL on average was collected from each donor into heparinised tubes. Naive, central memory, regulatory and stem cell-like memory CD4+ T cells were sorted on a BD FACSAria II using a panel including CD45RO, CCR7, CD25, CD127, CD95 and CD27. All sorted populations exceeded 95% purity. Right away, PBMCs were isolated by Lymphoprep density gradient centrifugation and were stained directly, with no culture step. To minimize batch effects, samples were stained and sorted in pairs, one healthy donor with one patient per experiment. The sample comes from a study of beta chain features in type 1 diabetes (dated by TCRdb to about 2018). Study-level background: Patients and healthy donors did not differ in mean age, gender distribution, total cell number or subset yield. A total of roughly 100 million sorted cells were examined across all samples, and the number of cells per subset was strongly correlated with RNA yield. The study compared the TCRB repertoires of sorted circulating CD4+ T cell subsets in recently diagnosed type 1 diabetes patients with those in matched healthy donors. Regulatory and stem cell-like memory subsets were isolated from only 8 patients and roughly 8 healthy donors, whereas naive and central memory subsets came from all 30 or so donors.

On the study overall, not on this receptor specifically: Because the HLA sub-analyses included only small numbers of individuals, any influence of HLA type on TCRB rearrangement was left unresolved. Because cDNA was sequenced instead of genomic DNA, activated cells with high expression could be over-represented, although the groups did not differ in activation or CD3 levels. At VDJ recombination sites, type 1 diabetes patients had fewer insertions and more deleted nucleotides, which implies abnormalities in thymic rearrangement. Shorter templates might be favored by PCR, yet because patient and control samples were amplified and corrected together, any such skew would affect both groups equally. Naive, central memory and regulatory TCRB repertoires appeared to be more alike among patients than among healthy donors. Type 1 diabetes patients showed a moderate but significant shortening of TCRB CDR3 length in all four CD4+ subsets.

The entire amount of isolated RNA was reverse transcribed using the High Capacity cDNA Reverse Transcription Kit, so the sequenced TCRB transcripts were expressed ones. For stem cell-like memory T cell samples, survey-depth immunoSEQ sequencing was used, averaging about 930,000 total reads per sample. After sorted cells were lysed in RLT buffer, RNA was extracted with DNase-treated RNeasy Micro or Mini kits, with the choice depending on cell number. Each cell subset was processed separately to prevent cross-contamination, with patient and healthy donor samples processed together. Using the immunoSEQ multiplex PCR, TCRB sequences were amplified from cDNA into 87-bp fragments spanning the CDR3 region. Amplicons were sequenced on the Illumina HiSeq platform. The authors' pipeline ran thus. Synthetic template baselines were used to correct PCR bias computationally, reads within Hamming distance 2 were collapsed, and singletons that could not be merged were discarded. By aligning reads against IMGT, V, D and J genes, CDR3 length, and insertions or deletions at six rearrangement sites were assigned. Within each subset, clonotype counts were normalized to sorted cell number, and only after that were true diversity and Gini coefficients computed with the tcR R package. The overlap coefficient, calculated on TCRB nucleotide sequences, was used to quantify repertoire sharing. TCRdb stores this immuneACCESS table with in-frame sequences only. Part of the clones is absent; in the studies checked, under half of the shortfall reflects unresolved V genes, and no reason is known for the rest. V and J calls and clone size are given by that table; D and trimming were obtained from the DNA. The sample profile shows 50,000 or so clones; approximately 44% of them were found once. Jointly, the top ten make up over 0.1% of the sample.

The V end loses 5 bases and the J end loses 4 bases, and a stretch of 10 bases separates them. Including cysteine and phenylalanine, the CDR3 has 13 amino acids. Just CDR3 DNA is preserved here, 39 bases in frame from base 1. According to the germline V gene (reference sequence), CDR1 reads SGHAT and CDR2 reads FQDESV. Sequencing was done on a sample of stem cell memory CD4+ T cells from blood. The cell subset or site tag for this specimen amounts to: stem cell-like memory CD4+ T cells. The source is a man younger than 45 with type 1 diabetes. Recombination linked TRBV11-1 to TRBJ2-3, with TRBD1 as a weak D call on 6 bases. The CDR3 in this case is CASSLPGADTQYF. The bases are TGTGCCAGCAGCCTCCCAGGGGCAGATACGCAGTATTTT.